The T cell receptor beta chain described here comes from a study of blood T cell repertoires in COVID-19. Sequencing was performed with immunoSEQ multiplex PCR; in TCRdb, only in-frame clones are kept and a portion is missing. Here the sample spans a few hundred thousand clones, approximately 83% being singletons. In Cohort 3, a recovered donor had either two negative PCRs, clearance, or symptom resolution. Trimming shortened V by 9 bases and J by 1 base, and 9 bases separated the two germline ends. This CDR3 is 13 amino acids long. Germline values: CDR1 SNHLY, CDR2 FYNNEI. This TCR was recovered from a woman in her 30s who had recovered from COVID-19. This chain uses TRBV2 with TRBJ1-4; no reliable D call. Material: PBMCs or T cells enriched from blood (not recorded which). CDR3 in DNA: TGTGCCAGATCGACGGGAACTAATGAAAAACTGTTTTTT. This sequence encodes CARSTGTNEKLFF.